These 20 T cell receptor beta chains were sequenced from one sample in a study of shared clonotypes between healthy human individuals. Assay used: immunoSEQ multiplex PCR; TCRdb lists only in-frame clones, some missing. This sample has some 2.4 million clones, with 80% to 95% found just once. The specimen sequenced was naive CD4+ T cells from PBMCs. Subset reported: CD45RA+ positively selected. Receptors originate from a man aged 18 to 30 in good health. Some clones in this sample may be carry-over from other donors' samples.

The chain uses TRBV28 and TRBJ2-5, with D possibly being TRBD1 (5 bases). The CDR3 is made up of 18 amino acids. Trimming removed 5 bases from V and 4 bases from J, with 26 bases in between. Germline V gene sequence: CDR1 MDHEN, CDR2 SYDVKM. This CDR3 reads CASSPTVGPGLDRETQYF. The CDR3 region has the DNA TGTGCCAGCAGTCCAACAGTGGGTCCAGGGTTAGATAGAGAGACCCAGTACTTC.

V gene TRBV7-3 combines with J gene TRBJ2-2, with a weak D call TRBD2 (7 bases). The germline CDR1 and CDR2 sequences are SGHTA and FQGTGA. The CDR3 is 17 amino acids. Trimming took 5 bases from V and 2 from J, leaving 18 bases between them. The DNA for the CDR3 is TGTGCCAGCAGCCCCCGGGGGGCGGGGATTAACACCGGGGAGCTGTTTTTT. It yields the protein CASSPRGAGINTGELFF.

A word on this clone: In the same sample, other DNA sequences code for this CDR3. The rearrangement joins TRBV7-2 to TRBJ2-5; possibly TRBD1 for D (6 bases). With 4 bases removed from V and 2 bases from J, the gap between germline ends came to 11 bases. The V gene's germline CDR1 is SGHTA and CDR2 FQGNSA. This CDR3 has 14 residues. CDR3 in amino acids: CASSSYRAQETQYF. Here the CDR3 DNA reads TGTGCCAGCAGCTCGTACAGGGCTCAAGAGACCCAGTACTTC.

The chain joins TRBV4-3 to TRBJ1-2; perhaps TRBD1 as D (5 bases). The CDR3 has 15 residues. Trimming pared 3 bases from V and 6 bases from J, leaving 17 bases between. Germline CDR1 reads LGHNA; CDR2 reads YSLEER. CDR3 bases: TGCGCCAGCAGCCAGGACCCCCGGGACCCAAATGGCTACACCTTC. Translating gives CASSQDPRDPNGYTF.

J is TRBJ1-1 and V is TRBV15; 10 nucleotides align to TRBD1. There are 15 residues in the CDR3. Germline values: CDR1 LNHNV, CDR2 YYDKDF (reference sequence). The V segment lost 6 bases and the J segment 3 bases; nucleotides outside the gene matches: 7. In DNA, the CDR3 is TGTGCCACCAGTAGGGGGGGACAGGGGTACACTGAAGCTTTCTTT. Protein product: CATSRGGQGYTEAFF.

Written as DNA, the CDR3 is TGTGCCAGCAGCCTCCGGGACAGGGTATCGGGCGAGCAGTACTTC. This codes for CASSLRDRVSGEQYF. The chain couples TRBV7-9 to TRBJ2-7; TRBD1 matches 9 bases. Germline V gene data show CDR1 as SEHNR and CDR2 as FQNEAQ (reference sequence). The CDR3 totals 15 residues. The trim removed 5 bases at V and 6 bases at J, leaving 11 bases unmatched.

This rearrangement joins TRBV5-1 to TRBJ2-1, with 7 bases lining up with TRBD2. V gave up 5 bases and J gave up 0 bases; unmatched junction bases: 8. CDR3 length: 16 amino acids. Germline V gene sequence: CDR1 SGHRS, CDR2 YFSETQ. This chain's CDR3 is CASRSTTSRSYNEQFF. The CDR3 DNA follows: TGCGCCAGCAGGTCTACGACTAGCCGCTCCTACAATGAGCAGTTCTTC. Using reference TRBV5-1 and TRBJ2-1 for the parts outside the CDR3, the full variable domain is KAGVTQTPRYLIKTRGQQVTLSCSPISGHRSVSWYQQTPGQGLQFLFEYFSETQRNKGNFPGRFSGRQFSNSRSEMNVSTLELGDSALYLCASRSTTSRSYNEQFFGPGTRLTVL.

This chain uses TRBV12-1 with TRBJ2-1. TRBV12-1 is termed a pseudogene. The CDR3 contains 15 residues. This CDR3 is CASSFPNRSYNEQFF. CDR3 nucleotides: TGTGCCAGCAGCTTTCCCAATCGCTCCTACAATGAGCAGTTCTTC.

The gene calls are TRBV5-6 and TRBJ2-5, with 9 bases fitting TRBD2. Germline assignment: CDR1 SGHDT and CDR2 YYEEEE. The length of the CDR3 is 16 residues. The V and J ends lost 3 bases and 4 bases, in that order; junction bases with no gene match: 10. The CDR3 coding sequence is TGTGCCAGCAGCTCGATAGCGGGAGATGATGCAGAGACCCAGTACTTC. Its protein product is CASSSIAGDDAETQYF.

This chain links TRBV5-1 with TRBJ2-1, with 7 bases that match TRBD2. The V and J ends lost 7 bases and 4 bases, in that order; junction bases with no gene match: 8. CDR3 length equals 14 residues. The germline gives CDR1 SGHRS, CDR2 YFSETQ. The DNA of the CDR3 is TGCGCCAGCGGCGCGGGAGATTTATACAATGAGCAGTTCTTC. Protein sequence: CASGAGDLYNEQFF.

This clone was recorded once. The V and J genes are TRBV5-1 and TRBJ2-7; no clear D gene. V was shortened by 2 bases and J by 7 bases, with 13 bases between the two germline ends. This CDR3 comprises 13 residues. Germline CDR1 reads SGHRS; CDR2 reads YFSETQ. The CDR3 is CASSFGPSEEQYF. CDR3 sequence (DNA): TGCGCCAGCAGCTTCGGACCGTCGGAGGAGCAGTACTTC. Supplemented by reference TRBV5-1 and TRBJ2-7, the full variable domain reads KAGVTQTPRYLIKTRGQQVTLSCSPISGHRSVSWYQQTPGQGLQFLFEYFSETQRNKGNFPGRFSGRQFSNSRSEMNVSTLELGDSALYLCASSFGPSEEQYFGPGTRLTVT.

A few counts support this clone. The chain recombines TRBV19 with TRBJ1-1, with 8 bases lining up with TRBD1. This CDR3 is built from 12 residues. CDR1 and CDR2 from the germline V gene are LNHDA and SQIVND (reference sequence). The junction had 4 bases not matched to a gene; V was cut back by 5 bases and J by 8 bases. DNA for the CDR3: TGTGCCAGTAGTTCAAGACAGGGGGAAGCTTTCTTT. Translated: CASSSRQGEAFF. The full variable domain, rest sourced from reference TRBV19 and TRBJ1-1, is DGGITQSPKYLFRKEGQNVTLSCEQNLNHDAMYWYRQDPGQGLRLIYYSQIVNDFQKGDIAEGYSVSREKKESFPLTVTSAQKNPTAFYLCASSSRQGEAFFGQGTRLTVV.

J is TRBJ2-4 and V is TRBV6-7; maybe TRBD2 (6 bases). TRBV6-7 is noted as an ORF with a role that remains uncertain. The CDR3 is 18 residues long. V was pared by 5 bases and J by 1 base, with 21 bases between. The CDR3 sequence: CASSQRGLPPMAKNIQYF. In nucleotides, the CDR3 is TGTGCCAGCAGTCAACGGGGACTCCCACCGATGGCCAAAAACATTCAGTACTTC.

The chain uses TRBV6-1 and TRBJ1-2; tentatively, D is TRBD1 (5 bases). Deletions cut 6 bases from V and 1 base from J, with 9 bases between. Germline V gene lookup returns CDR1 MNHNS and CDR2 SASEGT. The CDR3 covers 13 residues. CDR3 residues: CASSNRINYGYTF. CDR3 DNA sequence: TGTGCCAGCAGCAACAGGATTAACTATGGCTACACCTTC.

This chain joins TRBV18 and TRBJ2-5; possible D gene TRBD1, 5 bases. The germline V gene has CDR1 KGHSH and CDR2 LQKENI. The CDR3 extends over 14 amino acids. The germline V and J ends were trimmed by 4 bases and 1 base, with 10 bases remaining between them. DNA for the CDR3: TGTGCCAGCTCACGCGGACATCTCCAAGAGACCCAGTACTTC. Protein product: CASSRGHLQETQYF.

CDR3 bases: TGTGCCACTTGCCTTAGCGGGAGGGCATCAGATACGCAGTATTTT. Amino acid sequence: CATCLSGRASDTQYF. This chain uses TRBV15 with TRBJ2-3, with TRBD2 identical over 11 bases. The CDR3 consists of 15 residues. CDR1 is LNHNV, CDR2 YYDKDF, per germline (reference sequence). Trimming removed 9 bases from V and 4 bases from J; junction bases left unmatched: 9.

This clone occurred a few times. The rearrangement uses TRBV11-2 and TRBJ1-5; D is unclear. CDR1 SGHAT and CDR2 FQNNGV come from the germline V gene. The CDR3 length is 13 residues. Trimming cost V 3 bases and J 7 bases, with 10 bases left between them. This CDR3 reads CASSLSLFQPQHF. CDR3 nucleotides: TGTGCCAGCAGCTTGTCGTTATTCCAGCCCCAGCATTTT.

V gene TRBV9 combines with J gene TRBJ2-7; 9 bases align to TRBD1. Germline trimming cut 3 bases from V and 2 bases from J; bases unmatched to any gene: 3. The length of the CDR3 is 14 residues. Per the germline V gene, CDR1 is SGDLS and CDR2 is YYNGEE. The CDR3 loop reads CASSDGTGPYEQYF. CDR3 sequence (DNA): TGTGCCAGCAGCGACGGGACAGGGCCCTACGAGCAGTACTTC.

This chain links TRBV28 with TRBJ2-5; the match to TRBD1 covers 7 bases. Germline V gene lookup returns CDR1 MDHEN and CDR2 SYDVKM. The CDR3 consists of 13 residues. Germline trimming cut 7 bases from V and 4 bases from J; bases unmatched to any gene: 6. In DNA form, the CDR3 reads TGTGCCAGCACCCTGACAGGGTTAGAGACCCAGTACTTC. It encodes CASTLTGLETQYF.

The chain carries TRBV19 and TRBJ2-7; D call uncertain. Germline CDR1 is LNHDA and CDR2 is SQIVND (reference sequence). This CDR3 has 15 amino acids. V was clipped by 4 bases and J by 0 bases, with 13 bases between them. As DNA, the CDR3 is TGTGCCAGTAGTAGTAAGGCTAGGGCCTCCTACGAGCAGTACTTC. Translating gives CASSSKARASYEQYF.